What follows are 18 T cell receptor beta chains derived from one specimen sequenced in a study of OX40 agonist ivuxolimab in advanced cancers. Produced via immunoSEQ multiplex PCR; TCRdb's table is partial and in-frame only. Among approximately 160,000 clones listed, 90% to 95% were seen once. Sequenced here: CD4+ or CD8+ T cells sorted from blood, sampled in a trial of the OX40 agonist ivuxolimab. These receptors came from an adult with an advanced solid tumor such as melanoma, head and neck, liver or kidney cancer.

This chain joins TRBV9 and TRBJ2-7; the match to TRBD2 covers 15 bases. The CDR3 is 18 residues long. Germline assignment: CDR1 SGDLS and CDR2 YYNGEE. V was pared by 3 bases and J by 7 bases, with 14 bases of the junction left unmatched. The CDR3 protein is CASSAAGLAGGKVWEQYF. CDR3 DNA sequence: TGTGCCAGCAGCGCTGCAGGACTAGCGGGAGGGAAAGTGTGGGAGCAGTACTTC.

The chain has TRBV6-5 and TRBJ1-1; D gene ambiguous. Trimming shortened V by 4 bases and J by 1 base, and 13 bases separated the two germline ends. Germline CDR1 is MNHEY and CDR2 is SVGAGI. The CDR3 loop spans 15 amino acids. Here the CDR3 DNA reads TGTGCCAGCAGTTCCCCTTTTACAGCGAACACTGAAGCTTTCTTT. Its protein is CASSSPFTANTEAFF.

This sequence joins TRBV28 and TRBJ1-2, with 8 bases that match TRBD1. In germline, CDR1 is MDHEN, CDR2 SYDVKM. With 10 bases clipped from V and 5 bases from J, the junction kept 9 bases outside the gene matches. The CDR3 contains 13 residues. CDR3 loop: CATKDRGRYGYTF. CDR3 bases: TGTGCCACCAAAGACAGGGGTCGGTATGGCTACACCTTC.

Concerning this clone itself: The germline gene is not matched at one end of the junction; a read error may be the cause. The genes are TRBV19 and TRBJ2-7; TRBD1 matches 7 bases. The germline CDR1 and CDR2 sequences are LNHDA and SQIVND (reference sequence). There are 16 residues in the CDR3. The CDR3 spells CASSIDRTGNSYKQYF. The CDR3 coding sequence is TGTGCCAGTAGTATAGATAGGACAGGCAACTCCTACAAGCAGTACTTC. Complete variable domain (other parts from reference TRBV19 and TRBJ2-7): DGGITQSPKYLFRKEGQNVTLSCEQNLNHDAMYWYRQDPGQGLRLIYYSQIVNDFQKGDIAEGYSVSREKKESFPLTVTSAQKNPTAFYLCASSIDRTGNSYKQYFGPGTRLTVT.

The chain combines TRBV5-1 with TRBJ2-1; perhaps TRBD2 as D (5 bases). Between the trimmed V and J ends, which lost 3 bases and 8 bases, there was a span of 18 bases. The CDR3 loop spans 15 amino acids. Germline CDR1 is SGHRS and CDR2 is YFSETQ. The CDR3 here is CASSYLGLDSDEQFF. The CDR3 region has the DNA TGCGCCAGCAGCTATCTAGGTTTGGACTCGGATGAGCAGTTCTTC.

V and J are TRBV5-1 and TRBJ1-4; D remains ambiguous. Germline-derived CDR1 and CDR2 are SGHRS and YFSETQ. V was pared by 6 bases and J by 5 bases, with 11 bases between. This CDR3 is built from 13 residues. As DNA, the CDR3 is TGCGCCAGCACAGAGCCCCAGAATGAAAAACTGTTTTTT. Residues: CASTEPQNEKLFF. Full variable domain (rest looked up from reference TRBV5-1 and TRBJ1-4): KAGVTQTPRYLIKTRGQQVTLSCSPISGHRSVSWYQQTPGQGLQFLFEYFSETQRNKGNFPGRFSGRQFSNSRSEMNVSTLELGDSALYLCASTEPQNEKLFFGSGTQLSVL.

The CDR3 here is CASSPPRGWNTGELFF. The DNA of the CDR3 is TGTGCCAGCTCACCTCCCAGGGGCTGGAACACCGGGGAGCTGTTTTTT. The chain links TRBV18 to TRBJ2-2; possibly TRBD1 for D (6 bases). The CDR3 has 16 residues. The V gene lost 3 bases and the J gene lost 1 base, with 12 bases spanning the gap. Per the germline V gene, CDR1 is KGHSH and CDR2 is LQKENI.

This clone turned up a few times. V is TRBV7-2 and J is TRBJ2-7; D gene unclear. The CDR3 loop spans 14 amino acids. The germline CDR1 and CDR2 sequences are SGHTA and FQGNSA. V was shortened by 5 bases and J by 0 bases, with 11 bases between the two germline ends. The CDR3 reads CASSPDTTSYEQYF. The DNA of the CDR3 is TGTGCCAGCAGCCCTGACACCACCTCCTACGAGCAGTACTTC. Full variable domain (outside the CDR3, taken from reference TRBV7-2 and TRBJ2-7): GAGVSQSPSNKVTEKGKDVELRCDPISGHTALYWYRQSLGQGLEFLIYFQGNSAPDKSGLPSDRFSAERTGGSVSTLTIQRTQQEDSAVYLCASSPDTTSYEQYFGPGTRLTVT.

The rearrangement joins TRBV2 to TRBJ1-2, with D unresolved. The CDR3 sequence is 11 residues long. Trimming cost V 8 bases and J 8 bases, with 12 bases left between them. Germline V gives CDR1 SNHLY, CDR2 FYNNEI. The CDR3 DNA sequence: TGTGCCAGCGGACGGCAGTACGGCTACACCTTC. Protein: CASGRQYGYTF.

The chain joins TRBV28 to TRBJ1-2, with 9 bases identical to TRBD1. The germline CDR1 and CDR2 sequences are MDHEN and SYDVKM. Trimming at V came to 5 bases and at J to 1 base, leaving 5 bases not matched to a gene. The CDR3 has 15 residues. In DNA form, the CDR3 reads TGTGCCAGCAGTCCGGGACAGGGCTTTAACTATGGCTACACCTTC. The encoded protein is CASSPGQGFNYGYTF.

This clone has just one count. The chain couples TRBV11-2 to TRBJ2-5, with TRBD2 matching over 11 bases. Looked up from germline, CDR1 is SGHAT and CDR2 is FQNNGV. CDR3 length: 16 residues. V trimming: 1 base; J trimming: 4 bases; junction bases outside the gene matches: 5. CDR3 region: CASSLGIAGGIETQYF. In DNA form, the CDR3 reads TGTGCCAGCAGCTTAGGGATAGCGGGGGGGATAGAGACCCAGTACTTC.

The gene calls are TRBV6-5 and TRBJ2-7; D possibly corresponds to TRBD1 (6 bases). The V and J ends lost 2 bases and 2 bases respectively, with 16 bases between them. The length of the CDR3 is 16 residues. The germline CDR1 and CDR2 sequences are MNHEY and SVGAGI. The CDR3 sequence: CASSYRPPDSTYEQYF. The CDR3 region has the DNA TGTGCCAGCAGTTACCGACCACCGGACAGCACCTACGAGCAGTACTTC.

The J gene is TRBJ2-3, the V gene TRBV6-1; D is undetermined. The CDR3 is 13 amino acids. Per the germline V gene, CDR1 is MNHNS and CDR2 is SASEGT. With 1 base removed from V and 8 bases from J, the gap between germline ends came to 10 bases. CDR3 in amino acids: CASSEVASGTQYF. As DNA, the CDR3 is TGTGCCAGCAGTGAAGTTGCGTCTGGTACGCAGTATTTT.

This chain links TRBV10-3 with TRBJ1-2; 9 bases are a match to TRBD1. CDR1 and CDR2 from the germline V gene are ENHRY and SYGVKD. V trimming: 2 bases; J trimming: 2 bases; junction bases outside the gene matches: 6. The CDR3 has 16 residues. The CDR3 loop is CAISETGQGTNYGYTF. CDR3 DNA: TGTGCCATCAGTGAGACCGGACAGGGGACGAACTATGGCTACACCTTC.

This chain links TRBV4-3 with TRBJ2-6; 7 bases agree with TRBD1. V was clipped by 3 bases and J by 2 bases; unmatched bases: 7. Per germline, CDR1 LGHNA and CDR2 YSLEER. The CDR3 consists of 17 residues. CDR3 sequence (DNA): TGCGCCAGCAGCCACCGGACAGGACAAACTGGGGCCAACGTCCTGACTTTC. Residues: CASSHRTGQTGANVLTF.

The chain has TRBV27 and TRBJ2-3; a possible D gene is TRBD1 (5 bases). Germline V gene sequence: CDR1 MNHEY, CDR2 SMNVEV (reference sequence). CDR3 size: 14 residues. V shed 4 bases and J shed 6 bases, with 14 bases lying between them. The CDR3 sequence: CASSSWQGWDTQYF. The CDR3 DNA sequence: TGTGCCAGCAGTTCGTGGCAGGGCTGGGATACGCAGTATTTT.

This rearrangement joins TRBV9 to TRBJ1-5, with no clear D. Trimming left V 5 bases short and J 1 base short, with 10 bases between. The CDR3 covers 14 residues. Germline V gene lookup returns CDR1 SGDLS and CDR2 YYNGEE. The CDR3 loop is CASSATGSNQPQHF. In DNA, the CDR3 is TGTGCCAGCAGTGCTACCGGGAGCAATCAGCCCCAGCATTTT.

V gene TRBV11-3 combines with J gene TRBJ2-5, with TRBD2 matching over 9 bases. The ends lost 5 bases at V and 5 bases at J; junction bases unmatched: 9. CDR1 is SGHNT and CDR2 is YENEEA in the germline V gene. The CDR3 contains 15 residues. The CDR3: CASSPDGGRGETQYF. The CDR3 nucleotides read TGTGCCAGCAGCCCCGACGGCGGGAGGGGCGAGACCCAGTACTTC.